This T cell receptor beta chain appears in the sequencing data of a study of molecular identifiers for immune sequencing clone quantification. Study in general: Within a replicate experiment, RNA obtained from either about 20,000 or 100,000 naive CD8 cells was divided into five aliquots, and four of those aliquots were then sequenced. Whole-study results and caveats: The sizes of highly expanded clones could be underestimated when identical TCR molecules share a barcode.

This clonotype was detected a few times. The antigen remains unidentified. Germline CDR1 and CDR2: LGHDT and YNNKEL (reference sequence). The CDR3 runs to 13 residues. V was pared by 0 bases and J by 3 bases, with 6 bases between. It was with previously described methods and listed TCR primers that bulk TCR libraries were made. Via MiXCR, TCRdb re-called the PCR reads, giving one row per CDR3 protein. The sample records about 640,000 distinct CDR3 sequences, just under 20% being singletons. Sorted naive CD8 T cells were those defined as CD8+CD4-CCR7+CD45RA+. Sequencing was carried out using naive CD8+ T cells from blood, with Jurkat cell RNA spiked in. The sample's subset: FACS-sorted CD8+CD4-CCR7+CD45RA+ naive T cells. The chain carries TRBV3-1 and TRBJ2-7; D not resolved. The clonotype originates from a human donor in good health. Some libraries in this study had Jurkat cell RNA spiked in. CDR3: CASSQDIYYEQYF. The CDR3, as DNA: TGTGCCAGCAGCCAAGACATATACTACGAGCAGTACTTC.